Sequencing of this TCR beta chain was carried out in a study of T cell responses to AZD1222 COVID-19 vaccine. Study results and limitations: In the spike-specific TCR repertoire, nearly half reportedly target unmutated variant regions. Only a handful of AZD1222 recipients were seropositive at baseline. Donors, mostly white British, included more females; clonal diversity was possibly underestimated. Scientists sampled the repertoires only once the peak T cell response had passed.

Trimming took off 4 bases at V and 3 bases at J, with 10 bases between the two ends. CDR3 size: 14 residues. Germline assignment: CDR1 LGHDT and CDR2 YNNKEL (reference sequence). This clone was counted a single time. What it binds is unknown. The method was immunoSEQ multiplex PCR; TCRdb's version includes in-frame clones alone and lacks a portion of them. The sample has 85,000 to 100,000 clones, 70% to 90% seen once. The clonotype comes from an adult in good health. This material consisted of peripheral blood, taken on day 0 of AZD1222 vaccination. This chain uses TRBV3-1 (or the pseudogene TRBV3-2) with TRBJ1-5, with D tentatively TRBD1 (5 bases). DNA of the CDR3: TGTGCCAGCAGCCCGACGGGGCACAATCAGCCCCAGCATTTT. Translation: CASSPTGHNQPQHF.